These 32 T cell receptor beta chains originate from one sample sequenced in a study of blood T cell repertoires in COVID-19. Repertoires were generated with immunoSEQ multiplex PCR, while TCRdb's copy carries only in-frame clones and drops some. The sample contains about 36,000 clones, 80% to 90% of which appear only once. The sequenced sample consisted of peripheral blood. The receptor set was obtained from a man between 65 and 79 years old with acute or convalescent COVID-19.

A single count supports this clone. The rearrangement uses TRBV5-6 and TRBJ2-7; D might be TRBD1 (6 bases). V dropped 3 bases and J dropped 4 bases, with 20 bases sitting between them. The CDR3 has 16 amino acids. Germline V gene sequence: CDR1 SGHDT, CDR2 YYEEEE. Here the CDR3 reads CASSWGRTGNPYEQYF. Written as DNA, the CDR3 is TGTGCCAGCAGCTGGGGGCGTACAGGGAATCCTTACGAGCAGTACTTC. The variable domain in full, with the rest retrieved from reference TRBV5-6 and TRBJ2-7, is DAGVTQSPTHLIKTRGQQVTLRCSPKSGHDTVSWYQQALGQGPQFIFQYYEEEERQRGNFPDRFSGHQFPNYSSELNVNALLLGDSALYLCASSWGRTGNPYEQYFGPGTRLTVT.

The chain employs TRBV14 and TRBJ2-7, with 13 bases lining up with TRBD2. The CDR3 is 19 residues long. Looked up from germline, CDR1 is SGHDN and CDR2 is FVKESK. The J segment lost 0 bases and the V segment lost 4 bases, leaving 12 bases of the junction unmatched. The CDR3 sequence: CASSPIPGTSGASSYEQYF. DNA of the CDR3: TGTGCCAGCAGCCCCATTCCCGGGACTAGCGGGGCTAGCTCCTACGAGCAGTACTTC. Full variable domain (remainder filled in from reference TRBV14 and TRBJ2-7): EAGVTQFPSHSVIEKGQTVTLRCDPISGHDNLYWYRRVMGKEIKFLLHFVKESKQDESGMPNNRFLAERTGGTYSTLKVQPAELEDSGVYFCASSPIPGTSGASSYEQYFGPGTRLTVT.

CDR3 in amino acids: CASRETRANEKLFF. CDR3 DNA: TGTGCCAGCAGAGAGACTCGGGCTAATGAAAAACTGTTTTTT. The chain couples TRBV25-1 to TRBJ1-4; no clear D. CDR1 and CDR2 from the germline V gene are MGHDK and SYGVNS. With 6 bases removed from V and 3 bases from J, the gap between germline ends came to 11 bases. There are 14 residues in the CDR3.

This clone occurred once. The chain carries TRBV6-5 and TRBJ1-1; D remains ambiguous. CDR3 size: 14 residues. Trimming shortened V by 0 bases and J by 2 bases, and 7 bases separated the two germline ends. From germline, CDR1 is MNHEY and CDR2 SVGAGI. CDR3 amino acids: CASSYSTGNTEAFF. As DNA, the CDR3 is TGTGCCAGCAGTTACTCGACGGGAAACACTGAAGCTTTCTTT.

CDR3 in DNA: TGCGCCAGCAGCTTGGGGCGGACAGGCGTAACCTACAATGAGCAGTTCTTC. Amino acids: CASSLGRTGVTYNEQFF. The rearrangement links TRBV5-1 to TRBJ2-1, with 7 nucleotides matching TRBD1. V lost 0 bases, J lost 2 bases, and 8 bases stayed unmatched. The CDR3 contains 17 residues. The germline V gene has CDR1 SGHRS and CDR2 YFSETQ.

The V gene is TRBV5-6, the J gene TRBJ1-6; 7 bases agree with TRBD1. Germline V gives CDR1 SGHDT, CDR2 YYEEEE. CDR3 length: 14 residues. V gave up 4 bases and J gave up 6 bases; unmatched junction bases: 4. The CDR3 coding sequence is TGTGCCAGCAGCGGGGACAGCCGTAATTCACCCCTCCACTTT. Protein sequence: CASSGDSRNSPLHF.

This chain connects TRBV10-3 to TRBJ2-1, with TRBD2 identical over 7 bases. V trimming: 4 bases; J trimming: 10 bases; junction bases outside the gene matches: 10. CDR1 and CDR2 (germline): ENHRY, SYGVKD. This CDR3 region has 14 residues. Written as DNA, the CDR3 is TGTGCCATCAGTGGGGACGCTAGCGGTCACGAGCAGTTCTTC. Translated: CAISGDASGHEQFF.

J is TRBJ1-2 and V is TRBV2; 7 positions match TRBD1. There are 15 residues in the CDR3. With V trimmed by 0 bases and J by 4 bases, 5 bases remained unmatched. Looked up from germline, CDR1 is SNHLY and CDR2 is FYNNEI. CDR3 sequence reads: CASSEARRDSYGYTF. The CDR3 DNA is TGTGCCAGCAGTGAAGCACGCCGGGACAGCTATGGCTACACCTTC.

The chain joins TRBV28 to TRBJ1-6; 9 bases line up with TRBD1. Unmatched junction bases numbered 12, after V lost 6 bases and J lost 0 bases. Germline CDR1 reads MDHEN; CDR2 reads SYDVKM. The CDR3 runs 19 residues. Here the CDR3 DNA reads TGTGCCAGCAGCCGAGGACAGGGGAAGGGGAGCTCCTATAATTCACCCCTCCACTTT. Amino acids: CASSRGQGKGSSYNSPLHF.

V is TRBV5-4 and J is TRBJ2-1; the D gene is possibly TRBD2 (5 bases). Looked up from germline, CDR1 is SGHNT and CDR2 is YYREEE (reference sequence). The V gene lost 1 base and the J gene lost 1 base, with 9 bases spanning the gap. This CDR3 comprises 15 residues. This CDR3 reads CASSLSEGSYNEQFF. The CDR3 DNA sequence: TGTGCCAGCAGCTTGTCCGAGGGTTCCTACAATGAGCAGTTCTTC. The full variable domain, in which reference TRBV5-4 and TRBJ2-1 provide the parts outside the CDR3, is ETGVTQSPTHLIKTRGQQVTLRCSSQSGHNTVSWYQQALGQGPQFIFQYYREEENGRGNFPPRFSGLQFPNYSSELNVNALELDDSALYLCASSLSEGSYNEQFFGPGTRLTVL.

This sequence joins TRBV6-2 or TRBV6-3 and TRBJ1-5, with 10 bases aligning to TRBD1. This CDR3 contains 17 residues. Trimming removed 6 bases from V and 6 bases from J; junction bases left unmatched: 14. Germline V CDR1 and CDR2: MNHEY, SVGEGT. DNA for the CDR3: TGTGCCAGCAGCGCGGGGAATTTCGGGGACAGGGGTCAGCCCCAGCATTTT. Amino acid sequence: CASSAGNFGDRGQPQHF.

The chain recombines TRBV7-2 with TRBJ1-4; D gene ambiguous. The CDR3 contains 15 residues. The V and J ends lost 1 base and 8 bases respectively, with 14 bases between them. In germline, CDR1 is SGHTA, CDR2 FQGNSA. CDR3 nucleotides: TGTGCCAGCAGCTTAGTCGGGGTTTCAGGCGAAAAACTGTTTTTT. This gives the protein CASSLVGVSGEKLFF.

This rearrangement joins TRBV11-2 to TRBJ1-1; D remains unclear. V dropped 6 bases and J dropped 4 bases, with 21 bases sitting between them. This CDR3 comprises 16 residues. The germline gives CDR1 SGHAT, CDR2 FQNNGV. CDR3 nucleotides: TGTGCCAGCAGTCCCACGGAGGGTCTTCGAGGCACTGAAGCTTTCTTT. This sequence encodes CASSPTEGLRGTEAFF.

The gene calls are TRBV20-1 and TRBJ1-5; 8 bases agree with TRBD1. V gave up 3 bases and J gave up 4 bases; unmatched junction bases: 5. CDR3 length: 14 residues. Germline V gene data show CDR1 as DFQATT and CDR2 as SNEGSKA (reference sequence). As DNA, the CDR3 is TGCAGTGCTAGTTTCAGGACAGGGAATCAGCCCCAGCATTTT. Translating gives CSASFRTGNQPQHF.

This chain uses TRBV28 with TRBJ1-1; weak D call: TRBD1 (6 bases). Germline assignment: CDR1 MDHEN and CDR2 SYDVKM. There are 13 residues in the CDR3. The V and J ends lost 7 bases and 8 bases respectively, with 17 bases between them. The CDR3 nucleotides read TGTGCCAGCAAAATCCTATACGGGACAGAAGCTTTCTTT. This codes for CASKILYGTEAFF. Complete variable domain (other parts from reference TRBV28 and TRBJ1-1): DVKVTQSSRYLVKRTGEKVFLECVQDMDHENMFWYRQDPGLGLRLIYFSYDVKMKEKGDIPEGYSVSREKKERFSLILESASTNQTSMYLCASKILYGTEAFFGQGTRLTVV.

The chain has TRBV7-8 and TRBJ1-6, with TRBD1 matching over 7 bases. Germline-derived CDR1 and CDR2 are SGHVS and FQNEAQ. V gave up 3 bases and J gave up 8 bases; unmatched junction bases: 10. The CDR3 is made up of 16 amino acids. The CDR3: CASSFFDRVGDSPLHF. Written as DNA, the CDR3 is TGTGCCAGCAGCTTCTTCGACAGGGTGGGGGATTCACCCCTCCACTTT.

The chain recombines TRBV7-9 with TRBJ2-1; TRBD2 agrees at 9 bases. The CDR3 consists of 17 residues. Per germline, CDR1 SEHNR and CDR2 FQNEAQ (reference sequence). Germline trimming cut 5 bases from V and 8 bases from J; bases unmatched to any gene: 16. This CDR3 is CASSPPSRLAGMYEQFF. Written as DNA, the CDR3 is TGTGCCAGCAGCCCTCCTTCTCGTCTAGCGGGAATGTATGAGCAGTTCTTC.

The chain carries TRBV7-2 and TRBJ1-4; 9 positions match TRBD1. The CDR3 runs to 14 residues. Germline V CDR1 and CDR2: SGHTA, FQGNSA. The V segment lost 4 bases and the J segment 7 bases; nucleotides outside the gene matches: 4. DNA of the CDR3: TGTGCCAGCAGCTCGGACAGGGGACGTGAAAAACTGTTTTTT. Protein: CASSSDRGREKLFF.

The rearrangement joins TRBV10-3 to TRBJ1-4, with 10 bases matching TRBD1. The ends lost 7 bases at V and 6 bases at J; junction bases unmatched: 5. CDR1 and CDR2 from the germline V gene are ENHRY and SYGVKD. CDR3 length: 14 amino acids. CDR3 protein: CAIKAGTGDEKLFF. The DNA for the CDR3 is TGTGCCATCAAGGCCGGGACAGGGGATGAAAAACTGTTTTTT.

In this sample, this clone turned up a few times. The chain joins TRBV18 to TRBJ2-1; 8 bases fit TRBD1. Germline V gene data show CDR1 as KGHSH and CDR2 as LQKENI. CDR3 length equals 13 residues. The V and J ends lost 3 bases and 10 bases, in that order; junction bases with no gene match: 5. The CDR3 reads CASSPQGAEEQFF. The CDR3 bases are TGTGCCAGCTCACCTCAGGGGGCGGAGGAGCAGTTCTTC.

The chain links TRBV5-1 to TRBJ1-6; D unclear. CDR3 length: 14 amino acids. The germline V gene has CDR1 SGHRS and CDR2 YFSETQ. Between the trimmed V and J ends, which lost 0 bases and 8 bases, there was a span of 9 bases. DNA of the CDR3: TGCGCCAGCAGCTTGGTGCCAGCGGATTCACCCCTCCACTTT. This encodes CASSLVPADSPLHF.

The V call is TRBV12-3 or TRBV12-4, the J call TRBJ1-5; D unclear. The CDR3 spans 12 residues. Trimming shortened V by 3 bases and J by 5 bases, and 5 bases separated the two germline ends. The CDR3 region is CASSFVDQPQHF. CDR3 nucleotides: TGTGCCAGCAGTTTTGTAGATCAGCCCCAGCATTTT.

J is TRBJ2-7 and V is TRBV4-2; TRBD2 aligns across 7 bases. In germline, CDR1 is LGHNA, CDR2 YNFKEQ. This CDR3 has 15 residues. Losses at the gene ends were 0 bases for V and 6 bases for J; bases not matched to a gene: 8. CDR3: CASSQEGGGLLEQYF. The DNA for the CDR3 is TGTGCCAGCAGCCAAGAAGGCGGGGGTTTACTCGAGCAGTACTTC.

This clone appeared once. The rearrangement joins TRBV28 to TRBJ1-2; D unresolved. The CDR3 has 13 residues. Between the trimmed V and J ends, which lost 5 bases and 5 bases, there was a span of 12 bases. Per the germline V gene, CDR1 is MDHEN and CDR2 is SYDVKM. The CDR3 nucleotides read TGTGCCAGCAGTCCCCGCCTTCGGTATGGCTACACCTTC. The encoded protein is CASSPRLRYGYTF.

The rearrangement uses TRBV29-1 and TRBJ2-5; no reliable D call. CDR3 length: 12 residues. Between the trimmed V and J ends, which lost 5 bases and 3 bases, there was a span of 10 bases. Germline CDR1 is SQVTM and CDR2 is ANQGSEA. DNA for the CDR3: TGCAGCGTTTCCGGTAATGAAGAGACCCAGTACTTC. Protein product: CSVSGNEETQYF. The full variable domain, with the rest looked up from reference TRBV29-1 and TRBJ2-5, is SAVISQKPSRDICQRGTSLTIQCQVDSQVTMMFWYRQQPGQSLTLIATANQGSEATYESGFVIDKFPISRPNLTFSTLTVSNMSPEDSSIYLCSVSGNEETQYFGPGTRLLVL.

CDR3 nucleotide sequence: TGTGCCACCAGTGGTCCCGGGACTAGCGGGGGTAAATCCGGTTTCTTC. Translating gives CATSGPGTSGGKSGFF. The chain is built from TRBV24-1 and TRBJ2-1; 14 nucleotides match TRBD2. Germline CDR1 KGHDR, CDR2 SFDVKD. V lost 5 bases, J lost 16 bases, and 15 bases stayed unmatched. The CDR3 covers 16 residues.

The chain recombines TRBV5-1 with TRBJ2-5; weak D call: TRBD2 (7 bases). Germline assignment: CDR1 SGHRS and CDR2 YFSETQ. The ends were cut back, 0 bases at V and 2 bases at J, with 11 bases in the middle. There are 15 residues in the CDR3. CDR3 protein: CASSLAGGTQETQYF. CDR3 coding DNA: TGCGCCAGCAGCTTGGCCGGGGGGACACAAGAGACCCAGTACTTC.

The chain combines TRBV10-3 with TRBJ1-1; D is perhaps TRBD1 (5 bases). This CDR3 comprises 17 residues. Per the germline V gene, CDR1 is ENHRY and CDR2 is SYGVKD. The V and J ends lost 2 bases and 0 bases respectively, with 16 bases between them. CDR3 DNA sequence: TGTGCCATCAGTGAGGGGCAGGGTATCCGCATGAACACTGAAGCTTTCTTT. This gives the protein CAISEGQGIRMNTEAFF.

This sequence joins TRBV9 and TRBJ1-6; unclear D gene. The CDR3 sequence is 14 residues long. Between the trimmed V and J ends, which lost 4 bases and 5 bases, there was a span of 10 bases. Germline V gene sequence: CDR1 SGDLS, CDR2 YYNGEE. This CDR3 is CASSLGLDNSPLHF. The CDR3 region has the DNA TGTGCCAGCAGCCTAGGACTGGATAATTCACCCCTCCACTTT.

V gene TRBV15 combines with J gene TRBJ2-3; 9 nucleotides line up with TRBD2. Germline CDR1 LNHNV, CDR2 YYDKDF (reference sequence). The CDR3 has 15 amino acids. J gave up 0 bases and V 4 bases, and 2 bases lay outside the gene matches. Here the CDR3 DNA reads TGTGCCACCAGCATGACTAGCGGTAGCACAGATACGCAGTATTTT. Protein: CATSMTSGSTDTQYF.

V usage is TRBV6-5 and J usage is TRBJ2-7; the D gene is possibly TRBD1 (5 bases). V lost 7 bases and J 1 base, leaving 11 bases between the germline ends. Germline lookup yields CDR1 MNHEY and CDR2 SVGAGI. The CDR3 consists of 13 residues. CDR3 protein: CASTGLLSYEQYF. In DNA, the CDR3 is TGTGCCAGCACAGGGCTGCTGTCCTACGAGCAGTACTTC.

The chain couples TRBV29-1 to TRBJ1-2; TRBD1 is a possible D gene (6 bases). CDR1 and CDR2 (germline): SQVTM, ANQGSEA. The CDR3 extends over 16 amino acids. Trimming left V 2 bases short and J 3 bases short, with 19 bases between. As DNA, the CDR3 is TGCAGCGTTGAATTACGGTGGGACAAGGGCTACTATGGCTACACCTTC. Translated, it gives CSVELRWDKGYYGYTF.